This entry lists 20 T cell receptor beta chains sequenced from one sample in a study of blood T cells in healthy people across ages (dated by TCRdb to the mid-2010s). Library prep was done by 5' RACE. Sequenced using an Illumina HiSeq 2500. A second PCR of 7 to 11 cycles was run with a J-beta primer mix and a sample-barcoded 5' primer. TCRdb handled the public reads itself, with Q25 trimming in fastp and clone calling in MiXCR, and kept productive beta chains. When rows share a CDR3 protein, they turn into one entry using the most common DNA and genes. This sample gives roughly 650,000 distinct CDR3 sequences in total; approximately 31% of them show up just once. The ten largest clones add up to approximately 15% of the sample. Sequencing was carried out using blood. All receptors derive from a woman at least 80 years old in good health. Donor details come from another sample of the same person, matched by shared clones.

In its sample, this clonotype was seen many times. The rearrangement links TRBV20-1 to TRBJ2-5; 12 nucleotides match TRBD2. The CDR3 sequence is 16 residues long. V lost 6 bases and J lost 5; bases outside the gene matches: 13. In germline, CDR1 is DFQATT, CDR2 SNEGSKA (reference sequence). CDR3 amino acids: CSAPTWASGGAETQYF. The CDR3 DNA follows: TGCAGTGCCCCCACATGGGCTAGCGGGGGGGCCGAGACCCAGTACTTC.

The sample holds many counts of this clonotype. J is TRBJ2-5 and V is TRBV10-3, with D unresolved. The J call may be in error: the DNA end matches TRBJ2-7 better. The germline CDR1 and CDR2 sequences are ENHRY and SYGVKD. CDR3 size: 11 residues. CDR3 DNA: TGTGCCATCAGTGTAGGACCCGAGCAGTACTTC. It translates to CAISVGPEQYF.

This clonotype was counted at least ten times. This chain uses TRBV18 with TRBJ2-5; unclear D gene. The CDR3 has 11 residues. V lost 8 bases, J lost 2 bases, and 6 bases lay in between. Germline-derived CDR1 and CDR2 are KGHSH and LQKENI. In nucleotides, the CDR3 is TGTGCCAGCAGCGCTCAAGAGACCCAGTACTTC. Translating gives CASSAQETQYF.

This clonotype has a count of ten or more. The gene calls are TRBV6-5 and TRBJ1-2; D is perhaps TRBD1 (6 bases). CDR3 length equals 17 residues. Per the germline V gene, CDR1 is MNHEY and CDR2 is SVGAGI. V lost 5 bases to trimming and J lost 8 bases, with 27 bases between them. DNA for the CDR3: TGTGCCAGCAGTCCCACAGGGCAGGGAGGAGGCGGATTCGGCTACACCTTC. This translates into CASSPTGQGGGGFGYTF.

As concerns this clonotype: This may be a read error, as it is one base from a much larger clone. The chain combines TRBV10-3 with TRBJ1-2, with 9 bases lining up with TRBD1. J was trimmed by 5 bases and V by 11 bases; bases with no gene match: 12. Germline loops: CDR1 ENHRY, CDR2 SYGVKD. The CDR3 runs to 14 residues. The CDR3 protein is CAALATGTGYGYTF. The DNA of the CDR3 is TGTGCCGCCTTAGCCACCGGGACAGGGTATGGCTACACCTTC.

Points on this clonotype: Just one base apart from a much larger clone, this may be a read error. The rearrangement joins TRBV5-5 to TRBJ1-1, with D possibly being TRBD1 (5 bases). CDR1 is SGHKS and CDR2 is YYEKEE in the germline V gene (reference sequence). This CDR3 contains 13 residues. V lost 0 bases, J lost 8 bases, and 11 bases lay in between. This CDR3 is CASSLGYGGEAFF. CDR3 DNA sequence: TGTGCCAGCAGCTTGGGGTACGGGGGAGAAGCTTTCTTT. The full variable domain, its missing parts supplied by reference TRBV5-5 and TRBJ1-1, is DAGVTQSPTHLIKTRGQQVTLRCSPISGHKSVSWYQQVLGQGPQFIFQYYEKEERGRGNFPDRFSARQFPNYSSELNVNALLLGDSALYLCASSLGYGGEAFFGQGTRLTVV.

The chain employs TRBV5-1 and TRBJ1-2; D unclear. The CDR3 covers 16 residues. V lost 0 bases, J lost 4 bases, and 16 bases lay in between. Germline V CDR1 and CDR2: SGHRS, YFSETQ. The CDR3 region is CASSLGWGSVSYGYTF. The CDR3 coding sequence is TGCGCCAGCAGCTTGGGCTGGGGTTCTGTTAGCTATGGCTACACCTTC.

The rearrangement uses TRBV9 and TRBJ1-5, with a tentative D call TRBD1 (6 bases). The CDR3 contains 15 residues. Germline lookup yields CDR1 SGDLS and CDR2 YYNGEE. Trimming took off 0 bases at V and 6 bases at J, with 13 bases between the two ends. The CDR3 DNA reads TGTGCCAGCAGCGTAGAAGGGGGGGCGGGTCAGCCCCAGCATTTT. It specifies CASSVEGGAGQPQHF.

This clonotype was observed many times. This chain joins TRBV9 and TRBJ2-1, with 10 positions matching TRBD1. Germline V gene data show CDR1 as SGDLS and CDR2 as YYNGEE. The CDR3 consists of 16 residues. V dropped 3 bases and J dropped 5; count of bases not matched to a gene: 8. CDR3: CASSAPWGTGDNEQFF. The CDR3 nucleotides read TGTGCCAGCAGCGCGCCATGGGGGACAGGGGACAATGAGCAGTTCTTC.

This clonotype was recorded at least ten times. As DNA, the CDR3 is TGCAGCGTTGATCGGAGGAACACTGAAGCTTTCTTT. Protein: CSVDRRNTEAFF. The chain is built from TRBV29-1 and TRBJ1-1, with unresolved D. The V gene lost 3 bases and the J gene lost 1 base, with 6 bases spanning the gap. The length of the CDR3 is 12 residues. The germline V gene encodes CDR1 SQVTM and CDR2 ANQGSEA.

The chain couples TRBV7-2 to TRBJ1-3, with 8 nucleotides matching TRBD1. V shed 3 bases and J 2 bases; nucleotides not matched to a gene: 3. Germline assignment: CDR1 SGHTA and CDR2 FQGNSA. This CDR3 has 15 residues. CDR3 in amino acids: CASSFPTGAGNTIYF. Here the CDR3 DNA reads TGTGCCAGCAGCTTTCCGACAGGGGCTGGAAACACCATATATTTT.

This clonotype was recorded many times. The chain couples TRBV20-1 to TRBJ2-1; 11 bases fit TRBD2. The CDR3 extends over 15 amino acids. V lost 2 bases, J lost 7 bases, and 7 bases stayed unmatched. Germline CDR1 DFQATT, CDR2 SNEGSKA (reference sequence). CDR3 DNA sequence: TGCAGTGCTAGACTCCTAGCGGGGGGTAGGAATGAGCAGTTCTTC. Its translation is CSARLLAGGRNEQFF.

V is TRBV12-3 or TRBV12-4 and J is TRBJ2-1; 10 positions match TRBD1. This CDR3 is 14 amino acids long. J gave up 5 bases and V 7 bases, and 5 bases lay outside the gene matches. CDR3 DNA sequence: TGTGCCAGCACCCGGACAGGGGGGGACAATGAGCAGTTCTTC. Protein: CASTRTGGDNEQFF.

This clonotype appeared many times. V and J are TRBV20-1 and TRBJ2-1; 9 bases align to TRBD2. Trimming cost V 3 bases and J 5 bases; bases outside gene matches: 14. The CDR3 consists of 17 residues. CDR1 DFQATT and CDR2 SNEGSKA come from the germline V gene (reference sequence). The CDR3: CSARRQRGALRHNEQFF. In DNA form, the CDR3 reads TGCAGTGCTAGGAGGCAGCGGGGGGCGCTGAGACACAATGAGCAGTTCTTC.

Note on this clonotype: Since a much larger clone is just one base distant, this may be a read error. The chain is built from TRBV9 and TRBJ1-2; 7 bases map to TRBD1. V lost 8 bases, J lost 8 bases, and 6 bases stayed unmatched. Germline CDR1 is SGDLS and CDR2 is YYNGEE. This CDR3 has 11 amino acids. This CDR3 reads CASYRGGGYTF. The CDR3, as DNA: TGTGCCAGTTACAGGGGCGGCGGCTACACCTTC.

The genes are TRBV20-1 and TRBJ2-7, with TRBD2 matching over 14 bases. The V gene end was trimmed by 6 bases and the J gene end by 7 bases; junction bases not matched to a gene: 17. Germline CDR1 and CDR2: DFQATT and SNEGSKA (reference sequence). The CDR3 loop spans 17 amino acids. Here the CDR3 reads CSAPTSGGALLYNEQYF. In DNA form, the CDR3 reads TGCAGTGCGCCGACTAGCGGGGGGGCTTTACTCTACAATGAGCAGTACTTC.

This clonotype has just a few counts. This chain joins TRBV5-1 and TRBJ1-1; D is perhaps TRBD1 (6 bases). The CDR3 has 17 amino acids. CDR1 and CDR2 from the germline V gene are SGHRS and YFSETQ. V was pared by 1 base and J by 1 base, with 17 bases between. DNA of the CDR3: TGCGCCAGCAGCTTGTTCCGATCCCAGGGGCGGAACACTGAAGCTTTCTTT. This encodes CASSLFRSQGRNTEAFF.

By share, this clonotype counts as medium-sized. The genes are TRBV10-3 and TRBJ2-7, with D possibly matching TRBD1 (6 bases). CDR1 is ENHRY, CDR2 SYGVKD, per germline. Trimming removed 5 bases from V and 6 bases from J, with 14 bases in between. The CDR3 totals 13 residues. CDR3 nucleotide sequence: TGTGCCATCAGTCAAAAACAGGGCCCCGAGCAGTACTTC. Its translation is CAISQKQGPEQYF.

This clonotype appeared many times. The chain employs TRBV27 and TRBJ1-2; a weak D match, TRBD1 (5 bases). CDR1 is MNHEY, CDR2 SMNVEV, per germline (reference sequence). The CDR3 length is 13 residues. Trimming shortened V by 6 bases and J by 4 bases, and 12 bases separated the two germline ends. The CDR3 region is CASSDGTVYGYTF. The CDR3 coding sequence is TGTGCCAGCAGCGACGGGACGGTCTATGGCTACACCTTC.

Ten or more counts support this clonotype. The V and J genes are TRBV15 and TRBJ2-5; 8 bases are a match to TRBD1. The CDR3 spans 14 residues. CDR1 is LNHNV and CDR2 is YYDKDF in the germline V gene (reference sequence). V lost 4 bases, J lost 5 bases, and 6 bases stayed unmatched. In DNA, the CDR3 is TGTGCCACCAGCAAAGGACAGGGACAGGAGACCCAGTACTTC. This encodes CATSKGQGQETQYF.